The 20 T cell receptor beta chains in this list originate from one sample, sequenced in a study of cytomegalovirus exposure and HLA in healthy donors. Primers included in the PCR were 60 Vbeta and 13 Jbeta primers. The protocol was immunoSEQ multiplex PCR, while the TCRdb copy is restricted to in-frame clones and leaves out a portion. Of more than 85,000 clones listed, 75% are singletons. Sequenced material: PBMCs. The receptors shown here come from a middle-aged man in good health and CMV-seronegative.

The rearrangement uses TRBV7-9 and TRBJ2-3, with 14 bases that match TRBD2. The CDR3 has 17 amino acids. Germline V CDR1 and CDR2: SEHNR, FQNEAQ (reference sequence). V lost 6 bases to trimming and J lost 4 bases; unmatched junction nucleotides: 9. The CDR3 sequence: CASRKGLAGAGADTQYF. In DNA form, the CDR3 reads TGTGCCAGCAGAAAGGGACTAGCGGGAGCGGGGGCAGATACGCAGTATTTT.

The sample holds a few counts of this clone. The rearrangement uses TRBV6-1 and TRBJ2-7, with a weak D call TRBD2 (6 bases). Germline V lookup: CDR1 MNHNS, CDR2 SASEGT. The CDR3 is made up of 14 amino acids. Trimming took 0 bases from V and 2 from J, leaving 8 bases between them. Written as DNA, the CDR3 is TGTGCCAGCAGTGAAGCGGGAGGAACCTACGAGCAGTACTTC. It specifies CASSEAGGTYEQYF.

V usage is TRBV15 and J usage is TRBJ2-3, with TRBD2 matching over 12 bases. The germline CDR1 and CDR2 sequences are LNHNV and YYDKDF (reference sequence). The ends lost 0 bases at V and 7 bases at J; junction bases unmatched: 8. The CDR3 runs 17 residues. The CDR3 DNA sequence: TGTGCCACCAGCAGAGATCTAGCTAGCGGGAGGGCCCATACGCAGTATTTT. Its translation is CATSRDLASGRAHTQYF.

This chain links TRBV19 with TRBJ2-5; 11 bases agree with TRBD2. The V gene's germline CDR1 is LNHDA and CDR2 SQIVND (reference sequence). The CDR3 consists of 16 residues. The V segment lost 10 bases and the J segment 3 bases; nucleotides outside the gene matches: 13. The CDR3 here is CATRPGLAGLEETQYF. DNA of the CDR3: TGTGCCACTAGACCTGGACTAGCGGGCCTAGAAGAGACCCAGTACTTC. The complete variable domain, with remaining parts taken from reference TRBV19 and TRBJ2-5, reads DGGITQSPKYLFRKEGQNVTLSCEQNLNHDAMYWYRQDPGQGLRLIYYSQIVNDFQKGDIAEGYSVSREKKESFPLTVTSAQKNPTAFYLCATRPGLAGLEETQYFGPGTRLLVL.

CDR3 bases: TGTGCCAGCAGCTGGGACAGGGGTACCGAGCAGTACTTC. This codes for CASSWDRGTEQYF. The rearrangement links TRBV6-5 to TRBJ2-7, with TRBD1 matching 10 bases. The CDR3 length is 13 residues. Germline trimming cut 6 bases from V and 6 bases from J; bases unmatched to any gene: 5. Germline CDR1 reads MNHEY; CDR2 reads SVGAGI.

This rearrangement joins TRBV7-8 to TRBJ1-1; TRBD1 aligns across 7 bases. The CDR3 spans 15 residues. Germline lookup yields CDR1 SGHVS and CDR2 FQNEAQ. The V and J ends lost 2 bases and 4 bases, in that order; junction bases with no gene match: 7. CDR3 region: CASSLPLQGSTEAFF. The CDR3 nucleotides are TGTGCCAGCAGCTTACCTCTACAGGGGAGCACTGAAGCTTTCTTT.

This clone was detected only a few times. The chain recombines TRBV30 with TRBJ2-4, with 9 bases identical to TRBD1. Germline-derived CDR1 and CDR2 are GTSNPN and SVGIG (reference sequence). The CDR3 loop spans 19 amino acids. V trimming: 1 base; J trimming: 0 bases; junction bases outside the gene matches: 13. CDR3 DNA sequence: TGTGCCTGGAGTGCACAGGGGGCGCAAACTACCCTAGCCAAAAACATTCAGTACTTC. This sequence encodes CAWSAQGAQTTLAKNIQYF. The whole variable domain, remainder taken from reference TRBV30 and TRBJ2-4, is SQTIHQWPATLVQPVGSPLSLECTVEGTSNPNLYWYRQAAGRGLQLLFYSVGIGQISSEVPQNLSASRPQDRQFILSSKKLLLSDSGFYLCAWSAQGAQTTLAKNIQYFGAGTRLSVL.

The chain combines TRBV11-2 with TRBJ1-5; no reliable D call. Germline lookup yields CDR1 SGHAT and CDR2 FQNNGV. V was pared by 1 base and J by 5 bases, with 12 bases between. The CDR3 contains 15 residues. CDR3 coding DNA: TGTGCCAGCAGCTTAGGAAGGTGGGGAGATCAGCCCCAGCATTTT. Residues: CASSLGRWGDQPQHF. The full variable domain, its missing parts supplied by reference TRBV11-2 and TRBJ1-5, is EAGVAQSPRYKIIEKRQSVAFWCNPISGHATLYWYQQILGQGPKLLIQFQNNGVVDDSQLPKDRFSAERLKGVDSTLKIQPAKLEDSAVYLCASSLGRWGDQPQHFGDGTRLSIL.

The chain carries TRBV28 and TRBJ2-5; 8 positions agree with TRBD1. This CDR3 comprises 15 residues. CDR1 and CDR2 from the germline V gene are MDHEN and SYDVKM. The V gene end was trimmed by 6 bases and the J gene end by 5 bases; junction bases not matched to a gene: 11. The CDR3: CASSSGTGWGETQYF. The CDR3, as DNA: TGTGCCAGCAGCTCAGGGACAGGCTGGGGGGAGACCCAGTACTTC.

This rearrangement joins TRBV5-1 to TRBJ2-5; a possible D gene is TRBD2 (6 bases). Germline V gives CDR1 SGHRS, CDR2 YFSETQ. V dropped 4 bases and J dropped 0 bases, with 13 bases sitting between them. This CDR3 region has 15 residues. CDR3 region: CASSRSLANQETQYF. Written as DNA, the CDR3 is TGCGCCAGCAGCCGATCACTAGCAAACCAAGAGACCCAGTACTTC.

This clone has just one count. The chain has TRBV2 and TRBJ1-5; 7 bases fit TRBD1. Germline V gene lookup returns CDR1 SNHLY and CDR2 FYNNEI. The CDR3 runs 15 residues. Trimming cost V 5 bases and J 0 bases; bases outside gene matches: 4. CDR3 in amino acids: CASSYDRDSNQPQHF. As DNA, the CDR3 is TGTGCCAGCAGTTACGACAGGGATAGCAATCAGCCCCAGCATTTT.

The chain joins TRBV30 to TRBJ1-1; the D gene is possibly TRBD1 (6 bases). Germline lookup yields CDR1 GTSNPN and CDR2 SVGIG (reference sequence). The CDR3 spans 14 residues. Between the trimmed V and J ends, which lost 2 bases and 0 bases, there was a span of 10 bases. The CDR3 DNA follows: TGTGCCTGGAGTTTGGACAGCATGAACACTGAAGCTTTCTTT. This codes for CAWSLDSMNTEAFF.

The rearrangement links TRBV6-5 to TRBJ2-7; D may be TRBD2 (6 bases). CDR3 length: 15 residues. CDR1 is MNHEY and CDR2 is SVGAGI in the germline V gene. Trimming took 2 bases from V and 0 from J, leaving 11 bases between them. The CDR3 bases are TGTGCCAGCAGTTACGCTAGCGCGAACTCCTACGAGCAGTACTTC. Protein: CASSYASANSYEQYF.

The V gene is TRBV2, the J gene TRBJ2-7, with a tentative D call TRBD2 (6 bases). V dropped 3 bases and J dropped 3 bases, with 12 bases sitting between them. The CDR3 runs 14 residues. Germline CDR1 is SNHLY and CDR2 is FYNNEI. In nucleotides, the CDR3 is TGTGCCAGCAGTGACAGCGGGTTATTCTACGAGCAGTACTTC. This translates into CASSDSGLFYEQYF.

The chain uses TRBV28 and TRBJ1-4; 7 nucleotides match TRBD1. Germline V gene sequence: CDR1 MDHEN, CDR2 SYDVKM. Losses at the gene ends were 7 bases for V and 5 bases for J; bases not matched to a gene: 7. There are 14 residues in the CDR3. The CDR3 is CASTLDRENEKLFF. Written as DNA, the CDR3 is TGTGCCAGCACGCTCGACAGGGAAAATGAAAAACTGTTTTTT.

This clone was seen ten or more times. The chain carries TRBV19 and TRBJ1-5; tentatively, D is TRBD1 (5 bases). This CDR3 spans 17 amino acids. Trimming took 5 bases from V and 1 from J, leaving 18 bases between them. Germline V gene data show CDR1 as LNHDA and CDR2 as SQIVND (reference sequence). The CDR3 sequence: CASSGRRGIGSNQPQHF. As DNA, the CDR3 is TGTGCCAGTAGTGGTAGAAGGGGTATTGGGAGCAATCAGCCCCAGCATTTT.

The rearrangement joins TRBV19 to TRBJ2-7; possible D gene TRBD2, 6 bases. Germline CDR1 and CDR2: LNHDA and SQIVND (reference sequence). V lost 4 bases and J 4 bases, leaving 11 bases between the germline ends. The CDR3 runs 13 residues. The CDR3 is CASSREAVYEQYF. In DNA, the CDR3 is TGTGCCAGTAGTAGGGAGGCCGTTTACGAGCAGTACTTC.

The chain couples TRBV15 to TRBJ2-3, with TRBD2 as a possible D gene (6 bases). This CDR3 comprises 19 residues. Trimming removed 0 bases at V and 0 bases at J, with 19 bases between. Germline V gene lookup returns CDR1 LNHNV and CDR2 YYDKDF (reference sequence). The CDR3 spells CATSRDAGAGLTSTDTQYF. The CDR3 DNA sequence: TGTGCCACCAGCAGAGATGCTGGGGCAGGACTAACTAGCACAGATACGCAGTATTTT.

This clone was counted a single time. V gene TRBV4-1 combines with J gene TRBJ2-1, with 9 bases aligning to TRBD2. The CDR3 totals 15 residues. V dropped 6 bases and J dropped 4; count of bases not matched to a gene: 7. Per germline, CDR1 MGHRA and CDR2 YSYEKL. The CDR3, as DNA: TGCGCCAGCAGAGACCTAGCGGGACGTTACAATGAGCAGTTCTTC. Amino acid sequence: CASRDLAGRYNEQFF.

The V and J genes are TRBV11-2 and TRBJ1-1; perhaps TRBD1 as D (5 bases). Germline assignment: CDR1 SGHAT and CDR2 FQNNGV. V was trimmed by 5 bases and J by 4 bases, leaving 17 bases between them. The CDR3 has 15 residues. The CDR3 protein is CASSQRQFSITEAFF. The CDR3 DNA reads TGTGCCAGCAGCCAAAGACAGTTCTCGATCACTGAAGCTTTCTTT.